A selection of T cell receptor beta chains follows, all from one sample in a study of CD8 T cells in ankylosing spondylitis. TCRdb independently ran MiXCR on the 5' RACE reads; one entry per CDR3 protein. The repertoire holds fewer than 400,000 distinct CDR3 sequences, with 20% to 25% as singletons. The sample taken for sequencing was blood, either unsorted or a sorted T cell fraction (not recorded which). The receptor source for this set is a male donor with ankylosing spondylitis. The CDR3 runs from the conserved cysteine through the conserved F or W. Each record gives: D gene, clone size, V gene, J gene, CDR3 protein, CDR3 DNA. A D gene is named only where the DNA matches it firmly. Rows may omit the clone size; those that give it use once, few, many or a size class.

>-|few|TRBV19|TRBJ1-3
CASSMRRRNTTYF
TGTGCCAGTAGTATGAGAAGACGAAACACCACATATTTT
>-|-|TRBV29-1|TRBJ2-5
CSGGTQETQYF
TGCAGCGGCGGGACCCAAGAGACCCAGTACTTC
>-|-|TRBV3-1|TRBJ1-4
CASSQVRGAHEKLFF
TGTGCCAGCAGCCAAGTTCGGGGGGCGCATGAAAAACTGTTTTTT
>-|-|TRBV2|TRBJ2-7
CASAESYEQYF
TGTGCCAGCGCCGAGTCCTACGAGCAGTACTTC
>-|-|TRBV5-1|TRBJ2-1
CASSQTPRDVDNEQFF
TGCGCCAGCAGCCAAACTCCCCGGGACGTCGACAATGAGCAGTTCTTC
>-|few|TRBV29-1|TRBJ1-1
CSVGGPNRQLNTEAFF
TGCAGCGTTGGGGGTCCGAACAGACAGCTGAACACTGAAGCTTTCTTT
>TRBD2|-|TRBV11-2|TRBJ2-3
CASSLGTSGRTGTDTQYF
TGTGCCAGCAGCTTGGGGACTAGCGGGAGAACTGGCACAGATACGCAGTATTTT
>-|-|TRBV19|TRBJ1-3
CASNRYSGNTIYF
TGTGCCAGTAACAGGTACTCTGGAAACACCATATATTTT
>-|-|TRBV27|TRBJ2-3
CASNQIADADTQYF
TGTGCCAGCAATCAAATCGCCGATGCGGATACGCAGTATTTT
>-|-|TRBV7-3|TRBJ1-1
CASSFTAGTPASAFF
TGTGCCAGCAGCTTCACCGCCGGGACCCCCGCGTCAGCTTTCTTT
>TRBD2|-|TRBV19|TRBJ2-1
CASSISSGLGYNEQFF
TGTGCCAGTAGTATCTCTTCTGGACTAGGATACAATGAGCAGTTCTTC
>TRBD1|-|TRBV5-1|TRBJ2-3
CASSSNPGTESTDTQYF
TGCGCCAGCAGCTCGAACCCCGGGACAGAAAGCACAGATACGCAGTATTTT
>-|-|TRBV12-3/TRBV12-4|TRBJ2-1
CASGELNEQFF
TGTGCCAGCGGAGAACTCAATGAGCAGTTCTTC
>TRBD1|few|TRBV4-2|TRBJ2-7
CASSQGAGGIYEQYF
TGTGCCAGCAGCCAAGGGGCAGGGGGCATCTACGAGCAGTACTTC
>-|once|TRBV18|TRBJ1-4
CASSPQNEKLFF
TGTGCCAGCTCACCGCAGAATGAAAAACTGTTTTTT
>TRBD1|-|TRBV5-1|TRBJ2-1
CASSVRGPNEQFF
TGCGCCAGCAGCGTCAGGGGGCCCAATGAGCAGTTCTTC
>TRBD2|few|TRBV28|TRBJ2-2
CASSPRLARGTGELFF
TGTGCCAGCAGTCCACGACTAGCTAGGGGCACCGGGGAGCTGTTTTTT
>-|few|TRBV28|TRBJ2-7
CASSSTISGGLVYEQYF
TGTGCCAGCAGCTCGACGATCTCCGGGGGGCTAGTATACGAGCAGTACTTC
>-|-|TRBV6-1|TRBJ1-4
CASSEKRRANEKLFF
TGTGCCAGCAGTGAAAAGAGGAGGGCTAATGAAAAACTGTTTTTT
>-|many|TRBV29-1|TRBJ2-7
CSVDRGGGEQYF
TGCAGCGTTGACCGTGGAGGGGGCGAGCAGTACTTC
>-|-|TRBV30|TRBJ2-7
CAWREPGYEQYF
TGTGCCTGGAGGGAACCAGGCTACGAGCAGTACTTC
>TRBD2|-|TRBV27|TRBJ2-2
CASSLIALGGWNTGELFF
TGTGCCAGCAGTTTAATAGCGCTGGGAGGGTGGAACACCGGGGAGCTGTTTTTT
>-|-|TRBV5-1|TRBJ1-1
CASGEEWVGSWNTEAFF
TGCGCCAGCGGAGAAGAGTGGGTGGGGAGTTGGAACACTGAAGCTTTCTTT
>TRBD1|-|TRBV23-1|TRBJ1-1
CASSPGTEMNTEAFF
TGCGCCAGCAGTCCCGGGACAGAGATGAACACTGAAGCTTTCTTT
>TRBD2|-|TRBV7-2|TRBJ2-1
CASSLDGLANYNEQFF
TGTGCCAGCAGCTTAGACGGACTAGCCAATTACAATGAGCAGTTCTTC